Listed below are T cell receptor beta chains from one sample, sequenced in a study of T cells in Graves' hyperthyroidism and ophthalmopathy. TCRdb itself ran the multiplex PCR reads through MiXCR, one entry per CDR3 protein. This table holds around 620,000 distinct CDR3 sequences, 13% to 15% found once. The sequenced material came from blood. The receptors come from a woman between 18 and 30 years old with Graves' ophthalmopathy. The CDR3 runs from the conserved cysteine through the conserved F or W. The D gene is left open where the match is weak. Size is omitted from some rows. Given values are once, few, many or a class for expanded clones.

clone_size j_call v_call d_call cdr3_nt cdr3_aa
once TRBJ1-4 TRBV9 . TGTGCCAGCAGCGTAGGAAGGACTAATGAAAAACTGTTTTTT CASSVGRTNEKLFF
. TRBJ2-1 TRBV20-1 TRBD2 TGCAGTGCTAGAGATTCTGGGACTAGCGGGAGCCGGTACGACTACAATGAGCAGTTCTTC CSARDSGTSGSRYDYNEQFF
many TRBJ1-1 TRBV9 . TGTGCCAGCAGCGTGACAGAGCTGAACACTGAAGCTTTCTTT CASSVTELNTEAFF
many TRBJ1-1 TRBV10-3 TRBD1 TGTGCCATCAGTGACCGGGACAGGGATAGTAGCACTGAAGCTTTCTTT CAISDRDRDSSTEAFF
. TRBJ1-4 TRBV28 TRBD1 TGTGCCAGCAGTTTCAAACAGGGGGCGGGTGAAAAACTGTTTTTT CASSFKQGAGEKLFF
many TRBJ2-1 TRBV30 . TGTGCCTGGAGTGTACTGGCGGCGGCGCAGTTCTTC CAWSVLAAAQFF
few TRBJ1-6 TRBV20-1 . TGCAGTGCGAGAGGGGCACTAAATTCACCCCTCCACTTT CSARGALNSPLHF
many TRBJ2-5 TRBV20-1 TRBD2 TGCAGTGCTAGAGAAACGACTAGCGGGAGGGAAGAGACCCAGTACTTC CSARETTSGREETQYF
. TRBJ2-2 TRBV27 . TGTGCCAGCAGTTTATTCATCCTGCGCGACTATCCCAACACCGGGGAGCTGTTTTTT CASSLFILRDYPNTGELFF
. TRBJ2-1 TRBV6-1 TRBD2 TGTGCCAGCAGTGAAGGGCGCGGGAGGGCCGGGGAGTTCTTC CASSEGRGRAGEFF
few TRBJ2-5 TRBV7-6 . TGTGCCAGCAGCTTCGGGAACAGGGACCTGTACTTC CASSFGNRDLYF
many TRBJ2-1 TRBV24-1 . TGTGCCACCAGTGGCAGGGGCAATGAGCAGTTCTTC CATSGRGNEQFF
. TRBJ1-1 TRBV6-9 TRBD1 TGTGCCAGCAGTTACGAGACAGGGTCTCGGTCATCTGAAGCTTTCTTT CASSYETGSRSSEAFF
. TRBJ1-1 TRBV19 . TGTGCCAGTAGTGCACGGGGTACTGAAGCTTTCTTT CASSARGTEAFF
few TRBJ2-1 TRBV7-8 . TGTGCCACAGAGTACGAGCAGTTCTTC CATEYEQFF
. TRBJ2-1 TRBV6-2/TRBV6-3 . TGTGCCAGCAGTTCACCACCCTTGACTGGCGGGGTCTACAATGAGCAGCTCTTC CASSSPPLTGGVYNEQLF
. TRBJ1-5 TRBV19 . TGTGCCAGTAGTATTTTTCAGGGCAATCAGCCCCAGCATTTT CASSIFQGNQPQHF
many TRBJ2-3 TRBV7-7 . TGTGCTAGCAGCCCGAGTACTAGTAGCACAGATACGCAGTATTTT CASSPSTSSTDTQYF
many TRBJ2-1 TRBV7-9 . TGTGCCAGCCACCGACTTAACAATGAGCAGTTCTTC CASHRLNNEQFF
many TRBJ2-1 TRBV7-6 TRBD2 TGTGCCAGCAGCGGGGGACTAGCGGCAGGATACAATGAGCAGTTCTTC CASSGGLAAGYNEQFF
many TRBJ2-3 TRBV2 TRBD2 TGTGCCAGCAGCGGGAGGAGGGGCCCCACAGATACGCAGTATTTT CASSGRRGPTDTQYF
many TRBJ2-1 TRBV20-1 TRBD2 TGCAGTGCTGGAACAGCGGGAGGGCCGAACAATGAGCAGTTCTTC CSAGTAGGPNNEQFF
many TRBJ2-1 TRBV9 . TGTGCCAGCAGCGACAGACAGGACACTATTTACAATGAGCAGTTCTTC CASSDRQDTIYNEQFF
few TRBJ2-7 TRBV20-1 TRBD2 TGCAGTGCTAGAGGGACTAGCGGGAGGGCCCTCAGCTCCTACGAGCAGTACTTC CSARGTSGRALSSYEQYF
many TRBJ2-1 TRBV12-5 . TGTGCTAGTGGTGGGCCTTGGGGGCGCAATGAGCAGTTCTTC CASGGPWGRNEQFF
many TRBJ2-7 TRBV28 . TGTGCCAGCAGCCCAGGGGAGGAGGGCGAGCAGTACTTC CASSPGEEGEQYF
many TRBJ1-6 TRBV7-9 . TGTGCCAGCAGCTTGGGGTCCCCCTCCGATAATTCACCCCTCCACTTT CASSLGSPSDNSPLHF
. TRBJ2-2 TRBV19 TRBD2 TGTGCCAGTAGTACAATAGCGGGAGTTAGCACCGGGGAGCTGTTTTTT CASSTIAGVSTGELFF
. TRBJ1-4 TRBV12-3/TRBV12-4 . TGTGCCAGCAGTTTTAATTCGGTTGAAAAACTGTTTTTT CASSFNSVEKLFF
many TRBJ2-1 TRBV12-3/TRBV12-4 . TGTGCCAGCAGAGACGGTAGCTCCTACAATGAGCAGTTCTTC CASRDGSSYNEQFF
. TRBJ2-3 TRBV5-1 . TGCGCCTCCTGCGCCGGCGGGACAGTGGACTCGCAGTATTTT CASCAGGTVDSQYF
many TRBJ2-1 TRBV20-1 . TGCAGTGCTATCGAGATAATGGGGAGAAGTGACAATGAGCAGTTCTTC CSAIEIMGRSDNEQFF
many TRBJ2-1 TRBV10-3 . TGTGCCATCAGTAATTGGGGCCCCTACAATGAGCAGTTCTTC CAISNWGPYNEQFF
many TRBJ2-1 TRBV28 TRBD2 TGTGCCAGCAGTTCTGGCGGGGCTAGCGGGAGATACAATGAGCAGTTCTTC CASSSGGASGRYNEQFF
many TRBJ1-2 TRBV27 TRBD1 TGTGCCAGCAGTTTACGGACAGGGGGCAGCTATGGCTACACCTTC CASSLRTGGSYGYTF
many TRBJ2-1 TRBV20-1 TRBD2 TGCAGTGCTAGAGATGTGAGGACTAGCCGTTACAATGAGCAGTTCTTC CSARDVRTSRYNEQFF
many TRBJ1-5 TRBV28 . TGTGCCAGCAGTTTCCGCAGGGTTGGCAATCAGCCCCAGCATTTT CASSFRRVGNQPQHF
many TRBJ2-3 TRBV6-4 TRBD2 TGTGCCAGCAGCCGGACTAGCGGGAGCTCAGTGGTTGCGCAGTATTTT CASSRTSGSSVVAQYF
many TRBJ2-5 TRBV2 . TGTGCCAGCACAACGGGACTGAGCCAAGAGACCCAGTACTTC CASTTGLSQETQYF
. TRBJ2-1 TRBV3-1 TRBD2 TGTGCCAGCAGCCAAGGGGTCAGGCTAGCGGATCGCCACAATGAGCAGTTCTTC CASSQGVRLADRHNEQFF
few TRBJ2-1 TRBV9 TRBD2 TGTGCCAGCAGCGTAGATAGCGGGTCCTACAATGAGCAGTTCTTC CASSVDSGSYNEQFF
many TRBJ2-1 TRBV3-1 TRBD2 TGTGCCAGCAGCCACCGAAGTCTAGCGGGAGGGTTGTATGAGCAGTTCTTC CASSHRSLAGGLYEQFF
many TRBJ2-7 TRBV27 TRBD1 TGTGCCAGCAGGCCGGGACAGGGGATTAGAGCCTACGAGCAGTACTTC CASRPGQGIRAYEQYF
. TRBJ2-7 TRBV2 TRBD2 TGTGCCAGCAGAACCGGGACTAGCGGGAGGGCCTCCCCCTGCGAGCAGTACTTC CASRTGTSGRASPCEQYF
. TRBJ2-5 TRBV30 TRBD2 TGTGCCTGGAGTCCAACTAGCGGGGGACAAGAGACCCAGTACTTC CAWSPTSGGQETQYF